The 22 T cell receptor beta chains below come from one sample, sequenced in a study of control samples from healthy donors and cancer patients. The data were produced by immunoSEQ multiplex PCR, yet TCRdb's version contains in-frame clones alone and is incomplete. The table records roughly 150,000 clones, around 88% of them present only once. What was sequenced was blood. Receptors were obtained from a man aged 18 to 35 in good health.

The chain combines TRBV28 with TRBJ1-1; 7 bases match TRBD1. The CDR3 runs 12 residues. V lost 4 bases to trimming and J lost 4 bases; unmatched junction nucleotides: 0. Germline CDR1 MDHEN, CDR2 SYDVKM. CDR3 in amino acids: CASSSGGTEAFF. The CDR3 region has the DNA TGTGCCAGCAGTTCAGGGGGCACTGAAGCTTTCTTT.

The V gene is TRBV9, the J gene TRBJ1-6; 7 bases are shared with TRBD1. CDR1 is SGDLS and CDR2 is YYNGEE in the germline V gene. This CDR3 comprises 17 residues. After removal of 5 bases from V and 4 bases from J, the junction contained 12 bases not matched to a gene. The CDR3 sequence: CASSQEGATGYNSPLHF. Written as DNA, the CDR3 is TGTGCCAGCAGTCAGGAGGGGGCCACGGGGTATAATTCACCCCTCCACTTT.

The chain joins TRBV7-2 to TRBJ2-5; the match to TRBD2 covers 15 bases. CDR3 length: 16 amino acids. The germline V gene encodes CDR1 SGHTA and CDR2 FQGNSA. Trimming at V came to 3 bases and at J to 5 bases, leaving 4 bases not matched to a gene. The CDR3 region has the DNA TGTGCCAGCAGCTTCGGACTAGCGGGGGGGAGGGAGACCCAGTACTTC. Translating gives CASSFGLAGGRETQYF.

This chain links TRBV9 with TRBJ2-1; 7 nucleotides match TRBD2. The V segment lost 5 bases and the J segment 6 bases; nucleotides outside the gene matches: 11. This CDR3 has 15 amino acids. Germline V gene lookup returns CDR1 SGDLS and CDR2 YYNGEE. The CDR3 DNA reads TGTGCCAGCAGTCCGAGGGCGGGGGACCTCAATGAGCAGTTCTTC. Residues: CASSPRAGDLNEQFF.

In its sample, this clone was seen once. The J gene is TRBJ2-3, the V gene TRBV7-6; 10 bases line up with TRBD1. Germline CDR1 is SGHVS and CDR2 is FNYEAQ. Germline trimming cut 5 bases from V and 6 bases from J; bases unmatched to any gene: 5. CDR3 length equals 14 residues. Here the CDR3 reads CASSPGQGSDTQYF. The CDR3 nucleotides are TGTGCCAGCAGCCCGGGACAGGGGTCCGATACGCAGTATTTT.

V is TRBV19 and J is TRBJ1-2; no clear D gene. Germline loops: CDR1 LNHDA, CDR2 SQIVND (reference sequence). Trimming left V 0 bases short and J 3 bases short, with 8 bases between. This CDR3 spans 14 amino acids. CDR3 DNA sequence: TGTGCCAGTAGTATAGATTGGGCGGACTATGGCTACACCTTC. Translated, it gives CASSIDWADYGYTF.

The chain joins TRBV6-5 to TRBJ1-1; D possibly corresponds to TRBD1 (6 bases). This CDR3 region has 15 residues. Trimming cost V 6 bases and J 3 bases, with 17 bases left between them. CDR1 is MNHEY, CDR2 SVGAGI, per germline. Here the CDR3 reads CASSHRTRGDTEAFF. CDR3 DNA: TGTGCCAGCAGCCACAGAACCAGGGGAGACACTGAAGCTTTCTTT.

The chain recombines TRBV5-1 with TRBJ1-1; D might be TRBD1 (5 bases). Germline V gives CDR1 SGHRS, CDR2 YFSETQ. V lost 1 base to trimming and J lost 1 base, with 8 bases between them. This CDR3 is built from 14 residues. The CDR3 nucleotides are TGCGCCAGCAGCTTGAACGGGGCGAACACTGAAGCTTTCTTT. Its translation is CASSLNGANTEAFF.

J is TRBJ1-2 and V is TRBV5-1, with 7 bases fitting TRBD1. CDR3 size: 16 residues. V shed 4 bases and J 0 bases; nucleotides not matched to a gene: 9. Germline V gives CDR1 SGHRS, CDR2 YFSETQ. CDR3 sequence: CASSLQTGPTNYGYTF. The DNA for the CDR3 is TGCGCCAGCAGCCTCCAGACAGGGCCTACTAACTATGGCTACACCTTC.

The chain uses TRBV6-5 and TRBJ1-2; unclear D gene. The CDR3 has 11 residues. Germline CDR1 reads MNHEY; CDR2 reads SVGAGI. V shed 8 bases and J shed 6 bases, with 10 bases lying between them. For the CDR3, the DNA is TGTGCCAGCTCTCTAGGCCATGGCTACACCTTC. Translating it yields CASSLGHGYTF.

This clone was seen a few times. V is TRBV6-2 or TRBV6-3 and J is TRBJ1-5; D perhaps matches TRBD1 (5 bases). The CDR3 consists of 14 residues. The V gene lost 1 base and the J gene lost 3 bases, with 7 bases spanning the gap. CDR1 and CDR2 (germline): MNHEY, SVGEGT. The CDR3 sequence: CASSYLTDNQPQHF. CDR3 coding DNA: TGTGCCAGCAGTTACTTGACAGACAATCAGCCCCAGCATTTT.

V gene TRBV11-2 combines with J gene TRBJ2-7; 13 bases are shared with TRBD2. The junction had 9 bases not matched to a gene; V was cut back by 1 base and J by 3 bases. In germline, CDR1 is SGHAT, CDR2 FQNNGV. The CDR3 contains 18 residues. The CDR3 sequence: CASSLVVGLAGANYEQYF. The DNA of the CDR3 is TGTGCCAGCAGCTTAGTGGTCGGACTAGCGGGGGCCAACTACGAGCAGTACTTC.

This sequence joins TRBV27 and TRBJ2-7; 7 bases are a match to TRBD1. V shed 0 bases, J shed 2 bases, and the junction held 4 bases outside the gene matches. CDR3 length: 15 amino acids. In germline, CDR1 is MNHEY, CDR2 SMNVEV (reference sequence). CDR3 in DNA: TGTGCCAGCAGTTTATCGGGTCAGGGGGCCTACGAGCAGTACTTC. Encoded protein: CASSLSGQGAYEQYF.

The rearrangement links TRBV6-2 or TRBV6-3 to TRBJ2-1; D is ambiguous. There are 15 residues in the CDR3. Trimming removed 5 bases from V and 0 bases from J, with 11 bases in between. The germline V gene encodes CDR1 MNHEY and CDR2 SVGEGT. This CDR3 is CASSHAKSSYNEQFF. The CDR3 nucleotides are TGTGCCAGCAGTCATGCCAAGAGCTCCTACAATGAGCAGTTCTTC.

The rearrangement joins TRBV6-2 or TRBV6-3 to TRBJ2-1; D ambiguous. This CDR3 has 14 residues. V was cut by 2 bases and J by 6 bases, with 11 bases left in between. Germline V gene lookup returns CDR1 MNHEY and CDR2 SVGEGT. The CDR3, as DNA: TGTGCCAGCAGTTACCTTCGTACAGTCAATGAGCAGTTCTTC. Its protein product is CASSYLRTVNEQFF.

The chain is built from TRBV7-2 and TRBJ1-5; D gene ambiguous. The CDR3 covers 15 residues. Per the germline V gene, CDR1 is SGHTA and CDR2 is FQGNSA. V dropped 5 bases and J dropped 4 bases, with 15 bases sitting between them. Here the CDR3 DNA reads TGTGCCAGCAGCCCTACGCCGGGAAGTAATCAGCCCCAGCATTTT. It codes for CASSPTPGSNQPQHF.

The chain employs TRBV5-1 and TRBJ2-2; D unclear. CDR1 and CDR2 from the germline V gene are SGHRS and YFSETQ. V was pared by 1 base and J by 3 bases, with 10 bases between. The CDR3 is 15 residues long. The CDR3 here is CASSLHGGDTGELFF. CDR3 DNA sequence: TGCGCCAGCAGCTTGCACGGTGGGGACACCGGGGAGCTGTTTTTT.

V usage is TRBV28 and J usage is TRBJ2-5; D is unresolved. This CDR3 is built from 14 residues. Germline CDR1 MDHEN, CDR2 SYDVKM. V was cut by 5 bases and J by 11 bases, with 21 bases left in between. CDR3 in DNA: TGTGCCAGCAGTCCCCGACGGGTTGGAACGGCTCAGTACTTC. It translates to CASSPRRVGTAQYF.

This sequence joins TRBV19 and TRBJ2-1; D might be TRBD2 (6 bases). V gave up 5 bases and J gave up 6 bases, with 17 bases separating them. The V gene's germline CDR1 is LNHDA and CDR2 SQIVND (reference sequence). CDR3 size: 15 residues. The CDR3 DNA reads TGTGCCAGTAGTTGGCTCGGGGGTCAGTTCAATGAGCAGTTCTTC. This encodes CASSWLGGQFNEQFF.

The rearrangement links TRBV11-2 to TRBJ1-2; TRBD1 agrees at 8 bases. Germline V gene sequence: CDR1 SGHAT, CDR2 FQNNGV. The ends lost 7 bases at V and 5 bases at J; junction bases unmatched: 9. The CDR3 contains 14 residues. The CDR3 nucleotides read TGTGCCAGCACCTACGGACAGGGAACGTATGGCTACACCTTC. Protein product: CASTYGQGTYGYTF.

The genes are TRBV19 and TRBJ1-5; the D gene is possibly TRBD1 (5 bases). V dropped 7 bases and J dropped 0 bases, with 13 bases sitting between them. Looked up from germline, CDR1 is LNHDA and CDR2 is SQIVND (reference sequence). The CDR3 spans 15 residues. The DNA of the CDR3 is TGTGCCAGTACCAAGAGGGGTAATAGCAATCAGCCCCAGCATTTT. Its translation: CASTKRGNSNQPQHF. Using reference TRBV19 and TRBJ1-5 for the parts outside the CDR3, the full variable domain is DGGITQSPKYLFRKEGQNVTLSCEQNLNHDAMYWYRQDPGQGLRLIYYSQIVNDFQKGDIAEGYSVSREKKESFPLTVTSAQKNPTAFYLCASTKRGNSNQPQHFGDGTRLSIL.

This clone was recorded many times. The chain carries TRBV18 and TRBJ2-2; D might be TRBD1 (6 bases). Deletions cut 6 bases from V and 0 bases from J, with 11 bases between. Germline CDR1 and CDR2: KGHSH and LQKENI. This CDR3 region has 15 residues. The CDR3 region has the DNA TGTGCCAGCTCCCCCGACAGGACGAACACCGGGGAGCTGTTTTTT. Amino acid sequence: CASSPDRTNTGELFF. Full variable domain (remainder filled in from reference TRBV18 and TRBJ2-2): NAGVMQNPRHLVRRRGQEARLRCSPMKGHSHVYWYRQLPEEGLKFMVYLQKENIIDESGMPKERFSAEFPKEGPSILRIQQVVRGDSAAYFCASSPDRTNTGELFFGEGSRLTVL.